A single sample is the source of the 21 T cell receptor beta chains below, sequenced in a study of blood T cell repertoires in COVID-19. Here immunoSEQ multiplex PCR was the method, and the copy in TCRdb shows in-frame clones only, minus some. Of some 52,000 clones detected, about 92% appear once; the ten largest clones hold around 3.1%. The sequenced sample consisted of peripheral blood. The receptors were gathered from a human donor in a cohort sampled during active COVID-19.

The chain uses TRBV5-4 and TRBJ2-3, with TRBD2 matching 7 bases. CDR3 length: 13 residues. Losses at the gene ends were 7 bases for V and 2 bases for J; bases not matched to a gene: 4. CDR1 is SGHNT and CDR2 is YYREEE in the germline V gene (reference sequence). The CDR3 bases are TGTGCCAGCCGGGGGGAGCCCACAGATACGCAGTATTTT. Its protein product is CASRGEPTDTQYF.

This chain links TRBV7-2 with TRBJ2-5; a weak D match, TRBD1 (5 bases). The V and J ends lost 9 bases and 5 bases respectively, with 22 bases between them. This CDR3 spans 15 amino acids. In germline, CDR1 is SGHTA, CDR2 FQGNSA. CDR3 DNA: TGTGCCAGTAGAGCTGTTGGACGAAGGGGTGAGACCCAGTACTTC. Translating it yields CASRAVGRRGETQYF.

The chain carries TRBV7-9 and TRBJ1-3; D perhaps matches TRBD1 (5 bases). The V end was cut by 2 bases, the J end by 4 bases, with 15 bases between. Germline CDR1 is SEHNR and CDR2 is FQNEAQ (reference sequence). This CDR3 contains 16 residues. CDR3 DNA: TGTGCCAGCAGCTTACATGCAGGGAAAGACGGAAACACCATATATTTT. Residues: CASSLHAGKDGNTIYF. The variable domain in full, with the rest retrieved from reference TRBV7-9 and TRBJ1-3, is DTGVSQNPRHKITKRGQNVTFRCDPISEHNRLYWYRQTLGQGPEFLTYFQNEAQLEKSRLLSDRFSAERPKGSFSTLEIQRTEQGDSAMYLCASSLHAGKDGNTIYFGEGSWLTVV.

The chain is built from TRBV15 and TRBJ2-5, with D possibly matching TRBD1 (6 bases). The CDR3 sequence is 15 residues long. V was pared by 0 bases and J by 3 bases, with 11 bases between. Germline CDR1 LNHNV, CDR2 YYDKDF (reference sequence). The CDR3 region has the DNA TGTGCCACCAGCAGAGATCAACAGGGAAAAGAGACCCAGTACTTC. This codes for CATSRDQQGKETQYF.

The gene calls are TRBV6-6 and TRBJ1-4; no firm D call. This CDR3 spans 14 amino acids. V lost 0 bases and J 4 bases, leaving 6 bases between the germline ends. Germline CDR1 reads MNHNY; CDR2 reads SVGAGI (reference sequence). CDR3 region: CASSYSRYNEKLFF. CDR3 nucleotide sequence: TGTGCCAGCAGTTACTCCCGCTATAATGAAAAACTGTTTTTT.

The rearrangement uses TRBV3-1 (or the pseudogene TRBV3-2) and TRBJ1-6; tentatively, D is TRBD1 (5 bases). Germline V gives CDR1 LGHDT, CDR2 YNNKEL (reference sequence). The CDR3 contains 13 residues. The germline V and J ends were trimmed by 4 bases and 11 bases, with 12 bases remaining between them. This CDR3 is CASSPRDWAPLHF. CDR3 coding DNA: TGTGCCAGCAGCCCCCGGGACTGGGCACCCCTCCACTTT.

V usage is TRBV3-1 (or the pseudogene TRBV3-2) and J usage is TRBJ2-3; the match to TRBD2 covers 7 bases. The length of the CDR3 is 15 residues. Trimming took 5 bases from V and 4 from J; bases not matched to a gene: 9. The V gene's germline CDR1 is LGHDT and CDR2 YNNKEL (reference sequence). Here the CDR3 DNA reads TGTGCCAGCAGCTCGACTAGCCGAGAACCAGATACGCAGTATTTT. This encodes CASSSTSREPDTQYF.

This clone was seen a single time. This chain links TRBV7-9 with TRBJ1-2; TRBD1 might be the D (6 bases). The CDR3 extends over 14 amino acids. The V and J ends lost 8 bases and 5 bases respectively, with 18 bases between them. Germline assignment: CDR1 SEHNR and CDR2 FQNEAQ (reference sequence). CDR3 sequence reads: CASSVSGGAYGYTF. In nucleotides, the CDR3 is TGTGCCAGCTCGGTTTCGGGGGGCGCATATGGCTACACCTTC.

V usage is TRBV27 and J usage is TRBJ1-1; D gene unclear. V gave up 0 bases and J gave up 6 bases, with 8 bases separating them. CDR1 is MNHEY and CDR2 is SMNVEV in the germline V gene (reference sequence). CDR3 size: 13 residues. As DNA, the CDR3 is TGTGCCAGCAGTTTATCGAGTTTCTCTGAAGCTTTCTTT. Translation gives CASSLSSFSEAFF.

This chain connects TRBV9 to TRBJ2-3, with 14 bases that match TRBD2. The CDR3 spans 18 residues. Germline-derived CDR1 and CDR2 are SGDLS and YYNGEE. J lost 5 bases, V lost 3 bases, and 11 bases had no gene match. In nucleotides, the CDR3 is TGTGCCAGCAGCGAAGGACTAGCGGGAGGCCGATCGGGAGATACGCAGTATTTT. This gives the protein CASSEGLAGGRSGDTQYF.

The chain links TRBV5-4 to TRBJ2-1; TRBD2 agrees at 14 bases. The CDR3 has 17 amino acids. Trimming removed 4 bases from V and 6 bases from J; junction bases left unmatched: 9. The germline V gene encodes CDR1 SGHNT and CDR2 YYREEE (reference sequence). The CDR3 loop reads CASSEGTSGRFINEQFF. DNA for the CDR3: TGTGCCAGCAGCGAAGGGACTAGCGGGAGATTTATCAATGAGCAGTTCTTC.

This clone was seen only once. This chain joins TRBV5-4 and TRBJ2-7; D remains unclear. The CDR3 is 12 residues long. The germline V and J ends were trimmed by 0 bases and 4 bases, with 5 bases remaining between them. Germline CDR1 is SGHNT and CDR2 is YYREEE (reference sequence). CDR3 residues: CASSLDGYEQYF. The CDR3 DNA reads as TGTGCCAGCAGCTTGGACGGTTACGAGCAGTACTTC.

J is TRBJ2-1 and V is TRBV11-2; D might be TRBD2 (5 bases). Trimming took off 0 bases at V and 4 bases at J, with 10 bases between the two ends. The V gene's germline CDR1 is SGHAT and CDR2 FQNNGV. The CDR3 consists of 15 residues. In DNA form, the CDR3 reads TGTGCCAGCAGCTTAGATCGGTGGGAGTACAATGAGCAGTTCTTC. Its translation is CASSLDRWEYNEQFF.

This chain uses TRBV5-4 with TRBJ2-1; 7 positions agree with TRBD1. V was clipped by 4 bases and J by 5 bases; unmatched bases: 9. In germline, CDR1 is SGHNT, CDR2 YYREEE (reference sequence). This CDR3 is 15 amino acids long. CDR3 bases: TGTGCCAGCAGCCAAACCGGGACAGCCCACAATGAGCAGTTCTTC. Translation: CASSQTGTAHNEQFF.

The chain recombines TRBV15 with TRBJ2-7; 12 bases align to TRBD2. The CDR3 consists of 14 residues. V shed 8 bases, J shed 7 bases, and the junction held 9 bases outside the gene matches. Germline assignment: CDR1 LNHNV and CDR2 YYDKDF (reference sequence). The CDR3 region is CATGRLAGVGEQYF. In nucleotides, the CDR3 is TGTGCCACCGGAAGACTAGCGGGAGTTGGAGAGCAGTACTTC.

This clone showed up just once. The CDR3 DNA is TGTGCCAGCAGCCCCCGACAGGGTTTATACAATGAGCAGTTCTTC. It is translated as CASSPRQGLYNEQFF. This chain joins TRBV7-3 and TRBJ2-1, with 7 bases identical to TRBD1. The trim removed 5 bases at V and 4 bases at J, leaving 8 bases unmatched. CDR1 and CDR2 (germline): SGHTA, FQGTGA. This CDR3 region has 15 residues.

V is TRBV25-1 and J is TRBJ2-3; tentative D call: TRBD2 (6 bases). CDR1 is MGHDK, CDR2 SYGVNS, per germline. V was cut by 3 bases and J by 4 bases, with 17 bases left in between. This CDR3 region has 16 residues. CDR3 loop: CASSDTSRDFSDTQYF. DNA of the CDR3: TGTGCCAGCAGTGACACCAGCCGGGACTTTTCAGATACGCAGTATTTT. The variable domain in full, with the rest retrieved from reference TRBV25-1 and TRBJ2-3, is EADIYQTPRYLVIGTGKKITLECSQTMGHDKMYWYQQDPGMELHLIHYSYGVNSTEKGDLSSESTVSRIRTEHFPLTLESARPSHTSQYLCASSDTSRDFSDTQYFGPGTRLTVL.

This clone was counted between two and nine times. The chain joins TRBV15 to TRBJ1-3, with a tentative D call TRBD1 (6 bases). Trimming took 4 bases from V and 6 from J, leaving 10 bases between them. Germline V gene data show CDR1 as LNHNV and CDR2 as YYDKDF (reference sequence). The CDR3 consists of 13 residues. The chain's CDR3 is CATSIYRENTIYF. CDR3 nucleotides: TGTGCCACCAGCATATACAGGGAAAACACCATATATTTT.

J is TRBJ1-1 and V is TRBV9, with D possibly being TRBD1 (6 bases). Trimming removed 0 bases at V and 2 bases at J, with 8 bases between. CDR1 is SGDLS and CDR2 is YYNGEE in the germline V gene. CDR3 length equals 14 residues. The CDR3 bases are TGTGCCAGCAGCGTAGCGGGACACAACACTGAAGCTTTCTTT. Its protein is CASSVAGHNTEAFF.

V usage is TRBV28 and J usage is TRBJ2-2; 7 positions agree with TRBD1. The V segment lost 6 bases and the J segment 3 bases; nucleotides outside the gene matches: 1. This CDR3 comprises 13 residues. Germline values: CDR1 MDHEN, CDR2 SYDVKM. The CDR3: CASRTGYTGELFF. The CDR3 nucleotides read TGTGCCAGCAGGACAGGGTACACCGGGGAGCTGTTTTTT.

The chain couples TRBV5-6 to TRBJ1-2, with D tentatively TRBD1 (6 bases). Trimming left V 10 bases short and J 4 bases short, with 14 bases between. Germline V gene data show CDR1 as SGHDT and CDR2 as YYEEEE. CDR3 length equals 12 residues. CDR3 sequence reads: CAPAGGFYGYTF. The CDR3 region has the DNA TGTGCCCCCGCGGGGGGCTTCTATGGCTACACCTTC.